This entry lists 20 T cell receptor beta chains sequenced from one sample in a study of shared clonotypes between healthy human individuals. Data came from immunoSEQ multiplex PCR; TCRdb stores just in-frame clones and leaves some out. The data show roughly 510,000 clones, around 79% seen once. What was sequenced was PBMCs. The receptors derive from a woman aged 40 to 50 in good health. Some clones in this sample may be carry-over from other donors' samples.

The chain is built from TRBV11-2 and TRBJ2-7; 8 positions agree with TRBD1. Looked up from germline, CDR1 is SGHAT and CDR2 is FQNNGV. Trimming cost V 5 bases and J 4 bases; bases outside gene matches: 10. This CDR3 has 15 amino acids. CDR3 protein: CASSQPRYRGYEQYF. The CDR3 DNA reads as TGTGCCAGCAGCCAACCTCGCTACAGGGGGTACGAGCAGTACTTC.

The chain recombines TRBV29-1 with TRBJ2-7; D unclear. The CDR3 totals 13 residues. Trimming removed 6 bases from V and 0 bases from J, with 12 bases in between. The germline V gene encodes CDR1 SQVTM and CDR2 ANQGSEA. The CDR3, as DNA: TGCAGCGTAGGGAAGGGAAGCTCCTACGAGCAGTACTTC. Its protein is CSVGKGSSYEQYF.

The chain joins TRBV19 to TRBJ2-7; 11 nucleotides match TRBD2. The germline V gene encodes CDR1 LNHDA and CDR2 SQIVND (reference sequence). Unmatched junction bases numbered 11, after V lost 5 bases and J lost 2 bases. This CDR3 comprises 17 residues. CDR3 residues: CASSFNFGTSGTYEQYF. Written as DNA, the CDR3 is TGTGCCAGTAGTTTTAACTTCGGGACTAGCGGCACCTACGAGCAGTACTTC.

This clone was seen ten or more times. This rearrangement joins TRBV28 to TRBJ2-2; 8 bases fit TRBD1. There are 15 residues in the CDR3. Unmatched junction bases numbered 8, after V lost 7 bases and J lost 4 bases. Germline CDR1 reads MDHEN; CDR2 reads SYDVKM. The CDR3 DNA sequence: TGTGCCAGCAAGCCCAGGGGGCGAGGCACCGGGGAGCTGTTTTTT. Protein: CASKPRGRGTGELFF.

This chain links TRBV7-2 with TRBJ2-1; TRBD2 agrees at 13 bases. The trim removed 3 bases at V and 0 bases at J, leaving 8 bases unmatched. Germline V gene sequence: CDR1 SGHTA, CDR2 FQGNSA. The CDR3 is made up of 19 amino acids. This CDR3 reads CASSFPGLAGQSSYNEQFF. In DNA, the CDR3 is TGTGCCAGCAGCTTCCCGGGACTAGCGGGACAGAGCTCCTACAATGAGCAGTTCTTC.

The chain links TRBV5-6 to TRBJ2-3, with 11 nucleotides matching TRBD2. The V and J ends lost 3 bases and 2 bases, in that order; junction bases with no gene match: 14. The CDR3 extends over 19 amino acids. Per the germline V gene, CDR1 is SGHDT and CDR2 is YYEEEE. The DNA of the CDR3 is TGTGCCAGCAGCTCACGAGCACTAGCGGGAGACCTGTACACAGATACGCAGTATTTT. Its translation: CASSSRALAGDLYTDTQYF. The variable domain in full, completed from reference TRBV5-6 and TRBJ2-3, reads DAGVTQSPTHLIKTRGQQVTLRCSPKSGHDTVSWYQQALGQGPQFIFQYYEEEERQRGNFPDRFSGHQFPNYSSELNVNALLLGDSALYLCASSSRALAGDLYTDTQYFGPGTRLTVL.

The chain recombines TRBV28 with TRBJ2-7; 7 bases line up with TRBD1. The V gene end was trimmed by 9 bases and the J gene end by 2 bases; junction bases not matched to a gene: 7. This CDR3 contains 13 residues. Germline CDR1 is MDHEN and CDR2 is SYDVKM. CDR3 loop: CASSQGTPYEQYF. Written as DNA, the CDR3 is TGTGCCAGTTCACAGGGGACCCCCTACGAGCAGTACTTC.

The genes are TRBV14 and TRBJ2-6; 8 bases are shared with TRBD2. V shed 1 base and J 3 bases; nucleotides not matched to a gene: 2. This CDR3 has 16 residues. The germline gives CDR1 SGHDN, CDR2 FVKESK. The CDR3 loop is CASSQAGGRGANVLTF. The DNA for the CDR3 is TGTGCCAGCAGCCAAGCGGGGGGGCGTGGGGCCAACGTCCTGACTTTC.

This chain uses TRBV7-2 with TRBJ2-5; 10 bases fit TRBD2. V lost 1 base, J lost 4 bases, and 6 bases stayed unmatched. CDR3 length: 16 residues. Germline CDR1 is SGHTA and CDR2 is FQGNSA. CDR3 protein: CASSLGLAGASETQYF. In DNA form, the CDR3 reads TGTGCCAGCAGCTTAGGGCTAGCGGGAGCCTCAGAGACCCAGTACTTC.

The rearrangement joins TRBV5-6 to TRBJ2-7, with 7 bases aligning to TRBD2. Germline assignment: CDR1 SGHDT and CDR2 YYEEEE. CDR3 length equals 13 residues. Trimming cost V 1 base and J 10 bases; bases outside gene matches: 8. CDR3 protein: CASSLPSGDPQYF. CDR3 in DNA: TGTGCCAGCAGCTTGCCTAGCGGAGATCCCCAGTACTTC. The variable domain in full, completed from reference TRBV5-6 and TRBJ2-7, reads DAGVTQSPTHLIKTRGQQVTLRCSPKSGHDTVSWYQQALGQGPQFIFQYYEEEERQRGNFPDRFSGHQFPNYSSELNVNALLLGDSALYLCASSLPSGDPQYFGPGTRLTVT.

The V gene is TRBV4-1, the J gene TRBJ2-7; TRBD2 agrees at 12 bases. Germline V gives CDR1 MGHRA, CDR2 YSYEKL. V dropped 1 base and J dropped 6; count of bases not matched to a gene: 1. The CDR3 is 14 amino acids. The CDR3 loop is CASSQGGLAGEQYF. CDR3 in DNA: TGCGCCAGCAGCCAAGGGGGACTAGCGGGCGAGCAGTACTTC.

This chain links TRBV5-7 with TRBJ2-6; D gene unclear. TRBV5-7 is given ORF status, its function remaining uncertain. V lost 1 base and J lost 4, with 12 bases in between. The CDR3 totals 16 residues. CDR3 residues: CASSLYGFRGANVLTF. CDR3 bases: TGTGCCAGCAGCTTGTACGGGTTCAGGGGGGCCAACGTCCTGACTTTC.

This clone was detected once. Here the CDR3 reads CASSIGTGEQPQHF. The CDR3 DNA follows: TGTGCCAGCAGCATCGGGACAGGGGAGCAGCCCCAGCATTTT. The chain recombines TRBV6-4 with TRBJ1-5, with 10 bases that match TRBD1. From germline, CDR1 is MRHNA and CDR2 SNTAGT. V gave up 6 bases and J gave up 7 bases; unmatched junction bases: 6. The CDR3 is 14 residues long.

The chain joins TRBV27 to TRBJ2-1; D is perhaps TRBD1 or TRBD2 (6 bases each). V lost 2 bases, J lost 10 bases, and 24 bases lay in between. Per the germline V gene, CDR1 is MNHEY and CDR2 is SMNVEV (reference sequence). The CDR3 covers 17 residues. The DNA of the CDR3 is TGTGCCAGCAGTTTAGTCGGAAGGGGGGACACCACTTTCGAGCAGTTCTTC. This codes for CASSLVGRGDTTFEQFF.

V is TRBV6-5 and J is TRBJ1-2, with TRBD1 as a possible D gene (5 bases). This CDR3 region has 15 residues. Germline values: CDR1 MNHEY, CDR2 SVGAGI. V lost 2 bases to trimming and J lost 5 bases, with 15 bases between them. CDR3 coding DNA: TGTGCCAGCAGTTACCCGGGGGGTGGGATATATGGCTACACCTTC. Translated, it gives CASSYPGGGIYGYTF.

V gene TRBV5-1 combines with J gene TRBJ2-7; TRBD1 matches 8 bases. Germline V gene sequence: CDR1 SGHRS, CDR2 YFSETQ. The CDR3 extends over 15 amino acids. Trimming cost V 0 bases and J 2 bases; bases outside gene matches: 4. The CDR3 sequence is CASSLEGQAPYEQYF. CDR3 coding DNA: TGCGCCAGCAGCTTGGAGGGACAGGCACCCTACGAGCAGTACTTC.

In nucleotides, the CDR3 is TGTGCCAGCAGTTGGACTAGGGCCTACGAGCAGTACTTC. Its translation: CASSWTRAYEQYF. The chain combines TRBV27 with TRBJ2-5, with 7 nucleotides matching TRBD2. The closer fit of TRBJ2-7 to the DNA end suggests the J call may be wrong. The CDR3 loop spans 13 amino acids. CDR1 is MNHEY, CDR2 SMNVEV, per germline (reference sequence).

Written as DNA, the CDR3 is TGTGCCAGCAGTTCGGGGGGTCCGGGACTAGTGAACACCGGGGAGCTGTTTTTT. This encodes CASSSGGPGLVNTGELFF. The rearrangement joins TRBV28 to TRBJ2-2; 8 bases align to TRBD2. Germline CDR1 reads MDHEN; CDR2 reads SYDVKM. This CDR3 has 18 amino acids. V trimming: 4 bases; J trimming: 1 base; junction bases outside the gene matches: 11.

In this sample, this clone turned up once. The V and J genes are TRBV28 and TRBJ1-2; tentatively, D is TRBD1 (5 bases). Germline loops: CDR1 MDHEN, CDR2 SYDVKM. The CDR3 loop spans 11 amino acids. V was pared by 5 bases and J by 5 bases, with 6 bases between. The CDR3 spells CASSQGYGYTF. The CDR3 DNA reads TGTGCCAGCAGTCAGGGTTATGGCTACACCTTC.

In its sample, this clone was seen once. This chain uses TRBV27 with TRBJ1-1; D is undetermined. Germline loops: CDR1 MNHEY, CDR2 SMNVEV (reference sequence). The CDR3 has 13 amino acids. Trimming took off 6 bases at V and 0 bases at J, with 8 bases between the two ends. CDR3 amino acids: CASRRLMNTEAFF. The CDR3 region has the DNA TGTGCCAGCAGACGTCTCATGAACACTGAAGCTTTCTTT.